The 16 T cell receptor beta chains presented below share a single source sample, sequenced in a study of T cell clusters in autoimmune cytopenias. TRB was amplified from around 250 ng of peripheral blood genomic DNA per sample. One tube held mixed TRB-A and TRB-B primer pools for touch-down PCR. TCRdb reprocessed the multiplex PCR reads; each CDR3 protein has one entry and no DNA is given. The sample yields under 8,000 distinct CDR3 sequences, of which the top ten take up less than 40%. A further study also used this sample, focusing on T cell repertoires in aging, cancer and after chemotherapy.

Sequenced sample: peripheral blood. The receptor set was obtained from a human donor in good health.

The chain uses TRBV10-3 and TRBJ2-1; TCRdb lists TRBD2, though no DNA is available to test this call. The germline V gene encodes CDR1 ENHRY and CDR2 SYGVKD. The CDR3 has 16 amino acids. This chain's CDR3 is CAISEPTSSQPNEQFF.

The rearrangement joins TRBV6-5 to TRBJ1-5; the TCRdb call, TRBD1, lacks DNA for checking. CDR3 length: 14 amino acids. Germline V gene lookup returns CDR1 MNHEY and CDR2 SVGAGI. The CDR3 protein is CATSQGTGNQPQHF.

Its frequency marks this clonotype as medium-sized (0.01 to 0.1%). The V gene is TRBV6-5, the J gene TRBJ1-6. The CDR3 length is 11 residues. The germline CDR1 and CDR2 sequences are MNHEY and SVGAGI. CDR3 residues: CASKGNSPLHF.

CDR3: CASSKDERGDTDTQYF. The chain couples TRBV21-1 to TRBJ2-3; TCRdb's assignment of TRBD2 cannot be checked, as there is no DNA. TRBV21-1 is listed as a pseudogene. The CDR3 runs to 16 residues.

This clonotype is called medium-sized based on its frequency. The chain joins TRBV5-4 to TRBJ2-5. CDR3 length: 11 amino acids. Germline CDR1 is SGHNT and CDR2 is YYREEE (reference sequence). CDR3 amino acids: CASSHQETQYF.

According to its frequency, this clonotype is medium-sized. The chain joins TRBV24-1 to TRBJ2-5; TCRdb's assignment of TRBD1 cannot be checked, as there is no DNA. The CDR3 has 16 residues. CDR1 and CDR2 from the germline V gene are KGHDR and SFDVKD. CDR3 residues: CATSDWDSGGQETQYF.

This clonotype shows up as medium-sized by frequency. The CDR3 loop is CASSQRHGGGPLFEQFF. The rearrangement links TRBV6-6 to TRBJ2-1; TCRdb proposes TRBD1, but this gene call is untestable without DNA. CDR3 length: 17 amino acids. Germline CDR1 is MNHNY and CDR2 is SVGAGI (reference sequence).

This clonotype is classed as medium-sized by frequency. V is TRBV29-1 and J is TRBJ1-2. Germline V CDR1 and CDR2: SQVTM, ANQGSEA. The CDR3 is 14 amino acids. The CDR3 loop is CSVEDPSLGSGYTF.

The rearrangement joins TRBV5-6 to TRBJ1-5; TCRdb calls TRBD1, which cannot be checked without DNA. Germline V lookup: CDR1 SGHDT, CDR2 YYEEEE. The CDR3 runs 14 residues. This CDR3 is CASSFDRSNQPQHF. Using reference TRBV5-6 and TRBJ1-5 for the parts outside the CDR3, the full variable domain is DAGVTQSPTHLIKTRGQQVTLRCSPKSGHDTVSWYQQALGQGPQFIFQYYEEEERQRGNFPDRFSGHQFPNYSSELNVNALLLGDSALYLCASSFDRSNQPQHFGDGTRLSIL.

The rearrangement links TRBV5-4 to TRBJ2-3; TCRdb names TRBD1, which stays unverified in the absence of DNA. The CDR3 totals 16 residues. Germline assignment: CDR1 SGHNT and CDR2 YYREEE (reference sequence). The CDR3 spells CASSQVGGGGADTQYF.

The J gene is TRBJ2-3, the V gene TRBV5-6; TCRdb outputs TRBD1, but without DNA this stays unchecked. Germline V gene data show CDR1 as SGHDT and CDR2 as YYEEEE. The CDR3 length is 13 residues. The CDR3: CASSLAGGDTQYF.

This sequence joins TRBV14 and TRBJ1-3; the TCRdb call, TRBD1, lacks DNA for checking. The CDR3 contains 16 residues. CDR1 SGHDN and CDR2 FVKESK come from the germline V gene. CDR3 loop: CASSQGTGFSGNTIYF.

V gene TRBV5-4 combines with J gene TRBJ2-7; no DNA is available, so the TRBD1 call from TCRdb remains unchecked. The CDR3 totals 14 residues. Germline V gene data show CDR1 as SGHNT and CDR2 as YYREEE (reference sequence). The CDR3 reads CASTPGQGAGEQYF.

This chain connects TRBV12-3 or TRBV12-4 to TRBJ2-1. The CDR3 covers 13 residues. The CDR3 loop is CASISSAENEQFF.

This clonotype is deemed medium-sized by its frequency. V usage is TRBV29-1 and J usage is TRBJ2-7; lacking DNA, the TRBD1 call made by TCRdb goes unchecked. Per the germline V gene, CDR1 is SQVTM and CDR2 is ANQGSEA. This CDR3 contains 12 residues. CDR3 loop: CSTLTGPYEQYF.

V and J are TRBV7-9 and TRBJ1-4. CDR1 SEHNR and CDR2 FQNEAQ come from the germline V gene (reference sequence). This CDR3 contains 15 residues. CDR3 sequence reads: CASSPIAGYGEKLFF.